This TCR beta chain is drawn from a study of cytomegalovirus exposure and HLA in healthy donors (dated by TCRdb to about 2017). For context, the study as a whole: An earlier analysis of roughly 500 of the donors reported about 250 Gb of sequence data and 100 million to 130 million unique TCR beta sequences from around 200 million T cells. Roughly 300 gigabases of sequencing data and around 80 million unique TCR sequences made up an early release that covered 640 HLA-typed donors. Among the roughly 390 genotyped donors, approximately 76% belonged to the genetic ancestry cluster associated with self-reported Caucasian donors. The aim of the study was to test whether cataloging public T cell receptors could identify signatures of past pathogen exposure. Using immunosequencing, the study profiled T cell repertoires from around 670 subjects and related those repertoires to cytomegalovirus serostatus. In addition to the first cohort of hundreds of subjects, a separate validation cohort of about 120 different subjects was used. To predict cytomegalovirus infection status, the study combined high-throughput TCR immunosequencing, statistical association of individual TCRs with disease status, and machine learning. A later analysis re-analyzed previously published TCR beta repertoires from roughly 690 donors and added high-resolution HLA genotyping to study TCR occurrence patterns. Rather than drawing on any new phenotypic data, the later analysis identified candidate immune exposures from TCR beta sequences and the way those sequences occurred across donors. In an earlier analysis of roughly 600 of the donors, high-throughput TCR beta sequencing was used to judge whether each TCR beta V gene segment behaved as functional or pseudogenic. Alongside the repertoire data, information on donor age, sex, ethnicity and CMV serostatus was compiled. A later genetic analysis used genome-wide SNP genotypes for 398 of the 666 donors, treating that subset as a discovery cohort. Every discovery cohort repertoire had been produced on one sequencing platform. Class I and class II HLA loci were covered by the typing at four-digit resolution. The number of typed donors differed by locus: about 620-640 for A, B, C, DRB1 and DQB1; roughly 510 for DQA1; approximately 600 for DPA1; and some 470 for DPB1. Roughly five DR-DQ haplotypes were handled as single units for association and clustering because linkage in the cohort was strong. Across approximately 400 genotyped donors of the cohort, an average of 235,054 unique TCR beta nucleotide sequences per donor were sequenced, and around 19% of those sequences were non-productive.

As for this clone: Its antigen is unknown. Compared with germline, one end of the junction differs, possibly owing to a read error.

The cohort was made up of 666 healthy bone marrow donors. All cohort members were sampled while nominally healthy, although unrecorded immune exposures were likely present. The donor was CMV seronegative and belonged to the group of under 400 seronegative cohort members. Each donor provided a peripheral blood sample, and peripheral blood mononuclear cells were used for TCR beta sequencing. Genomic DNA extraction from the blood cell samples was performed with the Qiagen DNeasy Blood Extraction Kit. Libraries were built with the immunoSEQ multiplex PCR assay. The multiplex PCR relied on a mix of 60 forward primers for TCR Vbeta segments and 13 reverse primers for TCR Jbeta segments. The CDR3 region of rearranged TCR beta genes was amplified from genomic DNA with a multiplex PCR assay. Amplified TCR beta libraries were sequenced as 87-base-pair reads on the Illumina HiSeq System. Per the source publication's procedure: A later analysis counted tens of millions of unique TCR beta chains across the 500 to 850 repertoires, and 9.5 million to 11 million of these chains were shared by at least two donors. A nearest-neighbor algorithm error-corrected the raw reads and collapsed the reads into unique sequences, merging closely related sequences to remove PCR and sequencing errors. Alignment of CDR3 sequences to IMGT reference sequences was used to assign V, D and J gene segments. For a sequence to be retained, at least a six-nucleotide match to both a V gene segment and a J gene segment was required. A rearrangement was called productive if the CDR3 had no stop codons and remained in frame with V and J, and every other rearrangement was called non-productive. CDR3 was defined by IMGT convention, running from the second conserved V-encoded cysteine to the conserved J-encoded phenylalanine. Sequences without an unambiguous match to a single V gene segment were excluded from the earlier analysis of about 600 of the donors. In an earlier analysis of some 590 of the donors, a V segment was called functional when productive rearrangements were above 56.7%, and segregating when the standard deviation between donors exceeded 5%. To diagnose cytomegalovirus status from the catalog of TCR beta chain sequences, a statistical classification framework was built. In a later analysis, V and J genes were assigned by comparing TCR nucleotide sequences against IMGT/GENE-DB human TR gene sequences. The TCRdist pipeline was used in a later analysis to assign CDR3 sequences and most-parsimonious VDJ recombination scenarios. In a later analysis, each TCR beta chain was defined by its CDR3 amino acid sequence together with its V-gene family, and reads without a unique V-gene family were excluded. As a way to deal with suspected cross-contamination and a sequencing artifact, a later analysis dropped roughly 620 nucleotide sequences that were highly shared and had low generation probability. In a later analysis, a clonal expansion index for each public chain was calculated from normalized within-repertoire ranks of inferred template counts. In a later analysis, generation probabilities were computed using a VDJ recombination model fitted to out-of-frame rearrangements, and the results were checked against IGoR. In a later analysis, hypergeometric tests were used to score TCR-TCR, TCR-HLA and TCR-CMV co-occurrence, with a repertoire-size bias correction applied to TCR pairs. In a later analysis, false discovery rates were estimated by permuting HLA or CMV assignments 20 times. In a later analysis, co-occurring TCRs were grouped with DBSCAN, and TCRdist sequence similarity was added when clustering was performed within HLA-allele-positive subsets. Repertoires with fewer than 30,000 or more than 120,000 public chains were left out of co-occurrence clustering, as were a handful of repertoires with anomalous nucleotide sharing. TCRdb mirrors the immuneACCESS table, restricted to in-frame sequences. Some clones are absent from its copies; in checked studies, under half trace to an unresolved V gene, and the reason for the others is unknown. Clone size and the V and J calls come from that table; the DNA yielded D and trimming. The sample table holds fewer than 150,000 clones, of which 70% to 80% were seen once. Of the sample, 5.1% is held by the ten largest clones.

The germline V gene (reference sequence) gives CDR1 as MNHEY and CDR2 as SMNVEV. Including cysteine and phenylalanine, the CDR3 has 11 amino acids. Of all the DNA, just the CDR3 is kept, 33 bases in frame from base 1. The paper as a whole reports these results and caveats: The cohort was sequenced for TCR beta chains only, and without alpha or paired-chain data the features that could be detected were limited. In a later analysis, several top co-occurrence clusters were reported to appear linked to parvovirus B19, influenza, CMV and Epstein-Barr virus. In both the original and validation cohorts, the classifier was reported to diagnose cytomegalovirus status with high specificity and sensitivity. The authors suggested that the approach could potentially be generalized to other disease states and immunological phenotypes. Compared with equally common non-associated chains, HLA-associated TCR beta chains in a later analysis were more clonally expanded and had lower generation probabilities. The sequencing pipeline was judged likely to have produced a cluster of highly shared sequence variants as a technical artifact. According to a later analysis, most CMV-associated TCR beta chains appeared to be HLA-restricted, and the HLA associations seemed to be driven largely by CMV exposure. The study listed 164 TCR beta chains as associated with cytomegalovirus. HLA typing was unavailable for some donors at each locus, so association tests used only the typed subset. Compared with the roughly 670-donor mean, donors in an Asian-associated ancestry cluster had fewer N-insertions in productive TCRs, according to a later genetic analysis. Correlated functional status among segregating V segments might reflect linkage disequilibrium, but an unknown experimental factor could not be ruled out. Three of the identified cytomegalovirus-associated TCR beta chains were confirmed in vitro to be specific for cytomegalovirus antigens. The 87-base-pair reads could not distinguish some IMGT-functional V segments, including TRBV6-2 and TRBV6-3, so those segments were excluded. Most TCR sequences were seen in very few donors, while some public TCRs were found in many individuals. An earlier analysis of approximately 540 of the donors showed that most TCR beta V segments appeared in productive rearrangements either about 90% or about 30% of the time, which broadly matched IMGT annotations. A later analysis found that TCR association rates varied across HLA loci, with DRB1 alleles showing the most associated TCRs and HLA-C alleles the fewest. A further reported finding was that TCR beta sequences accurately predicted the HLA-A and HLA-B alleles for most subjects in the first cohort. V-gene and J-gene trimming of TCR beta chains was associated with a missense DCLRE1C variant in a later genetic analysis, and the association was replicated in an independent cohort. In a later analysis, some 18,000 TCR beta sequences were associated with specific HLA alleles at a false discovery rate of 0.05. Some 15 rarely observed V segments, including chromosome 9 orphons, were excluded from the earlier analysis of approximately 500 of the donors because counts were too low. CMV serostatus was the only immune exposure information available for the cohort. Presence/absence analyses assumed roughly uniform sequencing depth across donors, an assumption that may not hold. Assigning TCR associations to individual alleles was difficult when HLA alleles, especially DR and DQ, strongly co-occurred.

The V and J segments used are TRBV27 and TRBJ1-1; the D region possibly corresponds to TRBD1 (5 bases align). The receptor was isolated from a male donor in good health and CMV-seronegative. Sequencing input: PBMCs. The nucleotide sequence reads TGTGCCAGCCGTTTAAAGGGGAGGGCTTTCTTT. Protein translation: CASRLKGRAFF.